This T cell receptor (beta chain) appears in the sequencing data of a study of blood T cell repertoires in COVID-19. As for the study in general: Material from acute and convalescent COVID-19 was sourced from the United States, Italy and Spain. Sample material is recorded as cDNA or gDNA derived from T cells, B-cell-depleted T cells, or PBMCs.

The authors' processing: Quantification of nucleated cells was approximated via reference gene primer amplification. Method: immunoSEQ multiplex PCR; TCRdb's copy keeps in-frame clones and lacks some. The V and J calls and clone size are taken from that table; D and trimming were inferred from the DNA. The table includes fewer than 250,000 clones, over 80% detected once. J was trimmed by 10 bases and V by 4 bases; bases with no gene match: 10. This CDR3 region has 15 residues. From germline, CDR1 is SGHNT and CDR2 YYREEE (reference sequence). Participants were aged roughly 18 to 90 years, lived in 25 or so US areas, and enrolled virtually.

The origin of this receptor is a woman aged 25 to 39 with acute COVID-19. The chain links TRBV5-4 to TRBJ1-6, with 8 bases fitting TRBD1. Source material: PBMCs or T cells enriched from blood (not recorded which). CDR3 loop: CASSKKDRERSPLHF. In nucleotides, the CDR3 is TGTGCCAGCAGCAAAAAGGACAGGGAGAGGTCACCCCTCCACTTT.